The next 14 T cell receptor beta chains were all read from a single sample in a study of identical twins. TCRdb independently ran MiXCR on the 5' RACE reads; one entry per CDR3 protein. The table includes approximately 220,000 distinct CDR3 sequences, 6.5% to 8.5% detected once. The sample was also linked to a second study, of yellow fever vaccine responses in identical twins.

Material: memory (CD45RO+) T cells sorted from blood. The receptor set was obtained from a young woman in good health.

This clonotype was observed a few times. The chain joins TRBV21-1 to TRBJ2-3; no check of the table's D call, TRBD1, against the DNA was made. TRBV21-1 is a pseudogene. This CDR3 is built from 15 residues. The CDR3 loop reads CASSSDTPGPDTQYF. The CDR3, as DNA: TGTGCCAGCAGCTCCGACACCCCGGGCCCAGATACGCAGTATTTT.

This clonotype has ten or more counts. The chain couples TRBV3-1 to TRBJ2-5; D gene uncertain. Per germline, CDR1 LGHDT and CDR2 YNNKEL (reference sequence). The germline V and J ends were trimmed by 1 base and 5 bases, with 11 bases remaining between them. This CDR3 comprises 14 residues. CDR3 loop: CASSQVVVRETQYF. CDR3 in DNA: TGTGCCAGCAGCCAAGTAGTGGTCCGGGAGACCCAGTACTTC.

This clonotype turned up a few times. The J gene is TRBJ2-1, the V gene TRBV6-1; D remains ambiguous. This CDR3 is built from 13 residues. Trimming took 5 bases from V and 6 from J, leaving 11 bases between them. Germline V gene lookup returns CDR1 MNHNS and CDR2 SASEGT. In DNA form, the CDR3 reads TGTGCCAGCAGTCGAAACACGCTCAATGAGCAGTTCTTC. Amino acid sequence: CASSRNTLNEQFF.

CDR3 DNA sequence: TGTGCCAGCAGTGAAAGCGGCAGGCTCGGGGCCCAGTACTTC. Translating gives CASSESGRLGAQYF. The chain combines TRBV6-1 with TRBJ2-5; possible D gene TRBD2, 5 bases. Germline V gene sequence: CDR1 MNHNS, CDR2 SASEGT. V was cut by 2 bases and J by 9 bases, with 16 bases left in between. The CDR3 totals 14 residues.

This clonotype appeared many times. The chain carries TRBV6-5 and TRBJ2-1; TRBD2 matches 9 bases. V dropped 2 bases and J dropped 4; count of bases not matched to a gene: 3. The CDR3 runs 15 residues. Germline V gene sequence: CDR1 MNHEY, CDR2 SVGAGI. In nucleotides, the CDR3 is TGTGCCAGCAGTTACCGCGGGGGGGGTTACAATGAGCAGTTCTTC. Protein product: CASSYRGGGYNEQFF.

This clonotype was counted many times. V usage is TRBV5-1 and J usage is TRBJ2-5, with D maybe TRBD2 (6 bases). V shed 5 bases and J shed 2 bases, with 16 bases lying between them. The CDR3 has 15 amino acids. Looked up from germline, CDR1 is SGHRS and CDR2 is YFSETQ. CDR3 sequence reads: CASRGRLEGQETQYF. The CDR3 DNA is TGCGCCAGCAGGGGCAGGCTGGAGGGGCAAGAGACCCAGTACTTC.

This clonotype was observed a few times. The chain has TRBV19 and TRBJ1-4; D ambiguous. With 3 bases removed from V and 6 bases from J, the gap between germline ends came to 11 bases. The germline CDR1 and CDR2 sequences are LNHDA and SQIVND (reference sequence). The CDR3 has 14 residues. The CDR3 DNA follows: TGTGCCAGTAGTATCAAAACAGCAGATGAAAAACTGTTTTTT. It codes for CASSIKTADEKLFF.

The chain links TRBV28 to TRBJ2-7; 9 bases fit TRBD1. The V segment lost 6 bases and the J segment 0 bases; nucleotides outside the gene matches: 3. The germline gives CDR1 MDHEN, CDR2 SYDVKM. The length of the CDR3 is 14 residues. The CDR3 bases are TGTGCCAGCAGAACAGGGGGCAGCTCCTACGAGCAGTACTTC. This gives the protein CASRTGGSSYEQYF.

This clonotype was observed many times. The genes are TRBV5-1 and TRBJ2-7; 7 bases line up with TRBD1. This CDR3 has 15 residues. The trim removed 4 bases at V and 3 bases at J, leaving 10 bases unmatched. Germline V gene sequence: CDR1 SGHRS, CDR2 YFSETQ. Here the CDR3 reads CASSVQGQSVYEQYF. CDR3 in DNA: TGCGCCAGCAGCGTGCAGGGACAGAGTGTCTACGAGCAGTACTTC.

V gene TRBV20-1 combines with J gene TRBJ2-7, with 7 positions matching TRBD2. CDR1 is DFQATT, CDR2 SNEGSKA, per germline (reference sequence). CDR3 size: 13 residues. The V gene end was trimmed by 5 bases and the J gene end by 2 bases; junction bases not matched to a gene: 6. In DNA, the CDR3 is TGCAGTGCTGCCGGGACTAACCCCTACGAGCAGTACTTC. This sequence encodes CSAAGTNPYEQYF.

This clonotype was counted a few times. V and J are TRBV6-1 and TRBJ1-4; D may be TRBD1 (5 bases). Trimming cost V 6 bases and J 0 bases, with 11 bases left between them. The germline gives CDR1 MNHNS, CDR2 SASEGT. This CDR3 contains 15 residues. CDR3: CASRRDGATNEKLFF. The DNA of the CDR3 is TGTGCCAGCAGGAGGGACGGAGCAACTAATGAAAAACTGTTTTTT.

The chain has TRBV10-3 and TRBJ2-5, with 7 bases lining up with TRBD2. V was pared by 4 bases and J by 5 bases, with 10 bases of the junction left unmatched. Germline CDR1 and CDR2: ENHRY and SYGVKD. The CDR3 length is 15 residues. CDR3 loop: CAISGVGGGEETQYF. In nucleotides, the CDR3 is TGTGCCATCAGTGGTGTCGGCGGGGGTGAGGAGACCCAGTACTTC.

The sample holds many counts of this clonotype. This chain joins TRBV5-1 and TRBJ1-5; D may be TRBD1 (5 bases). CDR3 length: 14 residues. Germline-derived CDR1 and CDR2 are SGHRS and YFSETQ. V was trimmed by 0 bases and J by 4 bases, leaving 8 bases between them. CDR3 DNA sequence: TGCGCCAGCAGCTTGGAGGCAGGGAATCAGCCCCAGCATTTT. Translated, it gives CASSLEAGNQPQHF. Drawing the rest from reference TRBV5-1 and TRBJ1-5, the complete variable domain is KAGVTQTPRYLIKTRGQQVTLSCSPISGHRSVSWYQQTPGQGLQFLFEYFSETQRNKGNFPGRFSGRQFSNSRSEMNVSTLELGDSALYLCASSLEAGNQPQHFGDGTRLSIL.

This clonotype was counted a few times. This sequence joins TRBV19 and TRBJ1-1; possibly TRBD1 for D (5 bases). V was pared by 7 bases and J by 7 bases, with 10 bases between. Germline V gene lookup returns CDR1 LNHDA and CDR2 SQIVND (reference sequence). This CDR3 has 11 residues. The CDR3, as DNA: TGTGCCAGTAAGGGACCCTTTGAAGCTTTCTTT. It specifies CASKGPFEAFF.